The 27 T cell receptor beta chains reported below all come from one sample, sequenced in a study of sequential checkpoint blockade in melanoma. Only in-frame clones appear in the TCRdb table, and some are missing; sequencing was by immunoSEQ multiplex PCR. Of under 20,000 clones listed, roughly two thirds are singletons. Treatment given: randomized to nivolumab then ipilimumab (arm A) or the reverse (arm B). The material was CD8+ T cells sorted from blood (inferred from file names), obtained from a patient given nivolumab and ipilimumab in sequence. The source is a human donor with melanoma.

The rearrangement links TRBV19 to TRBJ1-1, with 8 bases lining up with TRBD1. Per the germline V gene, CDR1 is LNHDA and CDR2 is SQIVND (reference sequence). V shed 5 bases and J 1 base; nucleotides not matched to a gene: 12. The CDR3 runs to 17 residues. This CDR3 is CASSRTGNRGWNTEAFF. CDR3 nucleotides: TGTGCCAGTAGTCGTACCGGGAACAGGGGGTGGAACACTGAAGCTTTCTTT.

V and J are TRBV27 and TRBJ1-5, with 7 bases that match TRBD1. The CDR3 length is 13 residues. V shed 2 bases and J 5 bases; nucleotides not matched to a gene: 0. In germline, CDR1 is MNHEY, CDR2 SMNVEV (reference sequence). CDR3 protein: CASSLDRDQPQHF. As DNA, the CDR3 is TGTGCCAGCAGTTTAGACAGGGATCAGCCCCAGCATTTT.

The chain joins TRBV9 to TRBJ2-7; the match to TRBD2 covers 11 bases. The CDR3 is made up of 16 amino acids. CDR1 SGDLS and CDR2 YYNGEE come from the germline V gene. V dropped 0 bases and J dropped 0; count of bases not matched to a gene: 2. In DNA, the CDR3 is TGTGCCAGCAGCGTAGGAGGACTAGCGGGCTCCTACGAGCAGTACTTC. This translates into CASSVGGLAGSYEQYF. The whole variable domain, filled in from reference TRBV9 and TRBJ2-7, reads DSGVTQTPKHLITATGQRVTLRCSPRSGDLSVYWYQQSLDQGLQFLIQYYNGEERAKGNILERFSAQQFPDLHSELNLSSLELGDSALYFCASSVGGLAGSYEQYFGPGTRLTVT.

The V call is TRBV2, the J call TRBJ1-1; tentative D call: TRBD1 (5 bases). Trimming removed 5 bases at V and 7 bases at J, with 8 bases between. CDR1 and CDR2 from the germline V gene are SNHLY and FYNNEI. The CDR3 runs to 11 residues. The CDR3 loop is CASSWGGEAFF. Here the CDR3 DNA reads TGTGCCAGCAGTTGGGGGGGTGAAGCTTTCTTT.

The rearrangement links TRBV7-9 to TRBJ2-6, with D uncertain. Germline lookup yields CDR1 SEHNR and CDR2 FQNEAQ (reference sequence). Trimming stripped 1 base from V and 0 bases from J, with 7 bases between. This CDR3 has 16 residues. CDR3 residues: CASSLGQRSGANVLTF. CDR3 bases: TGTGCCAGCAGCTTAGGGCAGCGCTCTGGGGCCAACGTCCTGACTTTC.

CDR3 nucleotide sequence: TGTGCCAGCAGCGTAGGTAGCGGGAGTCACAATGAGCAGTTCTTC. This encodes CASSVGSGSHNEQFF. This chain uses TRBV9 with TRBJ2-1, with 9 bases aligning to TRBD2. The CDR3 loop spans 15 amino acids. The J segment lost 5 bases and the V segment lost 0 bases, leaving 3 bases of the junction unmatched. Looked up from germline, CDR1 is SGDLS and CDR2 is YYNGEE.

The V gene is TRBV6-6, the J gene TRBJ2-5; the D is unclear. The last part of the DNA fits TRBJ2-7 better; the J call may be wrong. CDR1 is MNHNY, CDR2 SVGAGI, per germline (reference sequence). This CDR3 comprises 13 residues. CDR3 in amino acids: CASSFEASYEQYF. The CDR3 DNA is TGTGCCAGCAGTTTCGAGGCGAGCTACGAGCAGTACTTC.

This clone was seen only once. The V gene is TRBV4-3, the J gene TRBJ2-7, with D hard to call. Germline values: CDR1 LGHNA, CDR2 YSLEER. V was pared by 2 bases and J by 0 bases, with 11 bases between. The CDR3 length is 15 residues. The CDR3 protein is CASSQLDKSSYEQYF. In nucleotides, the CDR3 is TGCGCCAGCAGCCAACTTGACAAGAGCTCCTACGAGCAGTACTTC.

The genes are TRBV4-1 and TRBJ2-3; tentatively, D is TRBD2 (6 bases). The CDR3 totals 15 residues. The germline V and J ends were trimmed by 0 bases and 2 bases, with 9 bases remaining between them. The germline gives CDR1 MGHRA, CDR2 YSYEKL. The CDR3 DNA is TGCGCCAGCAGCCAAGACACGGGACTCACAGATACGCAGTATTTT. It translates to CASSQDTGLTDTQYF.

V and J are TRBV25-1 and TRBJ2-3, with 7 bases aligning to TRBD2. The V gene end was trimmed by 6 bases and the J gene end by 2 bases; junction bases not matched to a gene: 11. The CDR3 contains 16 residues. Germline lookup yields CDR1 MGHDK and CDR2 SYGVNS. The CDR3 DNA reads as TGTGCCAGCAGCGAAGGTTGGCGGGGGAACACAGATACGCAGTATTTT. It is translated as CASSEGWRGNTDTQYF.

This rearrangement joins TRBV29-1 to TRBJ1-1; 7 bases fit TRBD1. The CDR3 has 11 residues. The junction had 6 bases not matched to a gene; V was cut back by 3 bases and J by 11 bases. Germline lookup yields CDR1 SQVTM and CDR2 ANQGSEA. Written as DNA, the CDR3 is TGCAGCGTTGAGACAGGGCTGGGTGCTTTCTTT. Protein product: CSVETGLGAFF.

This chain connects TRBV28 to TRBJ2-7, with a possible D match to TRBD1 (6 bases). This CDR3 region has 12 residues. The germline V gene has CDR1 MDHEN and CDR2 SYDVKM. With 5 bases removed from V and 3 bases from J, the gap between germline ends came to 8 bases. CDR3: CASSRDNYEQYF. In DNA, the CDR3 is TGTGCCAGCAGTAGGGACAACTACGAGCAGTACTTC.

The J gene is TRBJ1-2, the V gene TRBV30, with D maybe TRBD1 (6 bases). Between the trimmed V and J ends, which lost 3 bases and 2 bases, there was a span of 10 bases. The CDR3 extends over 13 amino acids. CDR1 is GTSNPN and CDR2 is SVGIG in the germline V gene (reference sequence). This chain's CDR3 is CAWRTRGNYGYTF. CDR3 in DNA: TGTGCCTGGAGGACCAGGGGAAACTATGGCTACACCTTC.

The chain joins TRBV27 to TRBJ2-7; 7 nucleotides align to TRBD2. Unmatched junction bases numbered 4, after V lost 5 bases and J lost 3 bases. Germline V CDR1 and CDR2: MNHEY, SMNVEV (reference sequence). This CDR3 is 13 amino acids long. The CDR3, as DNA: TGTGCCAGCAGTCCCCGGGGGGTCTACGAGCAGTACTTC. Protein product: CASSPRGVYEQYF.

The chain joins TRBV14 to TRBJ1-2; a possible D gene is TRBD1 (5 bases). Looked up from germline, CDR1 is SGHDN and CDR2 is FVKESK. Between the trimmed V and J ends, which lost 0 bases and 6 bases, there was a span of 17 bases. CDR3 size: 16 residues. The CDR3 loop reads CASSQEAWRQPNGYTF. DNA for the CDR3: TGTGCCAGCAGCCAAGAAGCTTGGCGACAGCCAAATGGCTACACCTTC.

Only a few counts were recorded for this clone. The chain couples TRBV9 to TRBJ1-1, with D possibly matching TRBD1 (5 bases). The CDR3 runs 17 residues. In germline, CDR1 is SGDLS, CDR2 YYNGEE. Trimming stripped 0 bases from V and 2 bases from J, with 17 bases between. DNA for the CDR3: TGTGCCAGCAGCGTAGATAGTAGGCGGGGCGGTAACACTGAAGCTTTCTTT. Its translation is CASSVDSRRGGNTEAFF.

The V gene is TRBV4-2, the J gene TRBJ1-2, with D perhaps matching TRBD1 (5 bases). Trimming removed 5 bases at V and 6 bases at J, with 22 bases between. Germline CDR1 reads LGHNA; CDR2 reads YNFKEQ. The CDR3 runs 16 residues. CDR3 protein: CASSLAAAGRLDGYTF. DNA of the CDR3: TGTGCCAGCAGCTTAGCGGCGGCAGGGAGGTTGGATGGCTACACCTTC.

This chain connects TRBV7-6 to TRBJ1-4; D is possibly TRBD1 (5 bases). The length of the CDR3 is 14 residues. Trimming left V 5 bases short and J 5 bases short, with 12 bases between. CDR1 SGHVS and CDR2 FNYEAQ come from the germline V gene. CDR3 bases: TGTGCCAGCAGCCGACAGTGGGGCAATGAAAAACTGTTTTTT. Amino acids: CASSRQWGNEKLFF.

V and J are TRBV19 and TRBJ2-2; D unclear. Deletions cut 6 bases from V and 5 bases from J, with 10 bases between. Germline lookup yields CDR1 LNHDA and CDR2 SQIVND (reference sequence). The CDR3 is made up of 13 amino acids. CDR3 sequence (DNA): TGTGCCAGTAGCATCATAGTTACCGGGGAGCTGTTTTTT. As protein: CASSIIVTGELFF. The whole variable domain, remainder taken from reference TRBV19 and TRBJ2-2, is DGGITQSPKYLFRKEGQNVTLSCEQNLNHDAMYWYRQDPGQGLRLIYYSQIVNDFQKGDIAEGYSVSREKKESFPLTVTSAQKNPTAFYLCASSIIVTGELFFGEGSRLTVL.

CDR3 DNA sequence: TGTGCCAGCAGCGAGGGGGCAACTAGCACAGATACGCAGTATTTT. This encodes CASSEGATSTDTQYF. The genes are TRBV9 and TRBJ2-3; 7 bases are a match to TRBD1. The length of the CDR3 is 15 residues. Looked up from germline, CDR1 is SGDLS and CDR2 is YYNGEE. Trimming took 3 bases from V and 0 from J; bases not matched to a gene: 4. Complete variable domain (other parts from reference TRBV9 and TRBJ2-3): DSGVTQTPKHLITATGQRVTLRCSPRSGDLSVYWYQQSLDQGLQFLIQYYNGEERAKGNILERFSAQQFPDLHSELNLSSLELGDSALYFCASSEGATSTDTQYFGPGTRLTVL.

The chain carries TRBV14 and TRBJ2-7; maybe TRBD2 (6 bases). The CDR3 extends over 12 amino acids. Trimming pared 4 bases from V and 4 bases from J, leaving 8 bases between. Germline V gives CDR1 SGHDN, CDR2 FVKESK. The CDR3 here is CASSPGGYEQYF. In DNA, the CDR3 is TGTGCCAGCAGCCCCGGAGGGTACGAGCAGTACTTC.

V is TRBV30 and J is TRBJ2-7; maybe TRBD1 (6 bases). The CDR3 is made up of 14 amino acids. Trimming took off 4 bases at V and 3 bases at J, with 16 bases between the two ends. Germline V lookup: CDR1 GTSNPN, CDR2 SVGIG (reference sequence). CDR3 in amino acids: CAWTPGQRIYEQYF. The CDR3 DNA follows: TGTGCCTGGACCCCTGGACAGCGAATCTACGAGCAGTACTTC.

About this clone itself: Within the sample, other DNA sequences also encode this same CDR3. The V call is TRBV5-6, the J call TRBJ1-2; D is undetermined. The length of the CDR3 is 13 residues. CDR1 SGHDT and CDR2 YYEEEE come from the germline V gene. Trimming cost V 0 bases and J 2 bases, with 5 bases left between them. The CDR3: CASSLGRNYGYTF. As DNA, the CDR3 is TGTGCCAGCAGCTTGGGGCGGAACTATGGCTACACCTTC.

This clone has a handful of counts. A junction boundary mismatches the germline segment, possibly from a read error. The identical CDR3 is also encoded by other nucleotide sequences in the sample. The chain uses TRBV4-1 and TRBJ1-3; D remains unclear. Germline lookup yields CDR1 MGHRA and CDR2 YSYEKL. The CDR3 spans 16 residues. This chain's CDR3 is CASSQKRRRPGNTIYF. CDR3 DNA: TGTGCCAGCAGCCAAAAGAGGAGAAGGCCTGGAAACACCATATATTTT.

For the CDR3, the DNA is TGTGCCAGCAGCGTCAGGGGGAATAATTCACCCCTCCACTTT. Translated: CASSVRGNNSPLHF. The chain employs TRBV11-1 and TRBJ1-6, with TRBD1 matching over 7 bases. This CDR3 contains 14 residues. From germline, CDR1 is SGHAT and CDR2 FQDESV (reference sequence). The ends lost 5 bases at V and 5 bases at J; junction bases unmatched: 3.

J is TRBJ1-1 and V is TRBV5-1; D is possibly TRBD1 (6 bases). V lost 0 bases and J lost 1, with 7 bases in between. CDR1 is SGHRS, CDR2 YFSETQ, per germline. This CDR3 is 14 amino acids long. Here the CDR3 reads CASSLEGQNTEAFF. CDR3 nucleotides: TGCGCCAGCAGCTTGGAGGGACAGAACACTGAAGCTTTCTTT.

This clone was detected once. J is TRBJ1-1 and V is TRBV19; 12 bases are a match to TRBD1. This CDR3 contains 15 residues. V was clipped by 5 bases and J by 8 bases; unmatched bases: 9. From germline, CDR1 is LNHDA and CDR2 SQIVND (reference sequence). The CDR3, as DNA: TGTGCCAGTAGTTATATGGGGACAGGGGGCGTAGAAGCTTTCTTT. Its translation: CASSYMGTGGVEAFF.